This TCR beta chain is drawn from a study of cytomegalovirus exposure and HLA in healthy donors. Findings and limits, study-wide: With high specificity and sensitivity, the classifier reportedly diagnosed cytomegalovirus status. Confirmation was obtained in vitro that three CMV-associated chains are specific for CMV antigens. The investigators catalogued 150 to 200 TCR beta chains as cytomegalovirus-associated. Later, an analysis found that TCR clusters from the first cohort tended to co-occur in the approximately 130 validation repertoires.

Produced via immunoSEQ multiplex PCR; TCRdb's table is partial and in-frame only. Here the sample spans under 200,000 clones, around 92% being singletons. As regards this clone: The antigen is not known.

The CDR3 contains 15 residues. V dropped 2 bases and J dropped 4; count of bases not matched to a gene: 4. CDR1 and CDR2 (germline): MNHEY, SVGAGI. The sequence was collected from a woman under 30 in good health and CMV-seropositive. The rearrangement uses TRBV6-5 and TRBJ2-1; 8 nucleotides line up with TRBD2. The sequenced sample consisted of PBMCs. The CDR3 protein is CASSYGAGAYNEQFF. The CDR3 DNA sequence: TGTGCCAGCAGTTACGGAGCGGGAGCTTACAATGAGCAGTTCTTC.